This T cell receptor (beta chain) was identified during a study of shared clonotypes between healthy human individuals. CDR1 and CDR2 from the germline V gene are SGHAT and FQNNGV. J lost 5 bases, V lost 0 bases, and 6 bases had no gene match. The CDR3 extends over 17 amino acids. It was across several immunoSEQ plates that each subset's genomic DNA was evenly split. Assay used: immunoSEQ multiplex PCR; TCRdb lists only in-frame clones, some missing. The sample has some 1.5 million clones, more than 95% seen once. The chain combines TRBV11-2 with TRBJ2-1; 11 bases fit TRBD2. Sequenced sample: naive CD4+ T cells sorted from blood. Subset given: CD45RA+ positively selected. This clonotype was sampled from a man aged 30 to 45 in good health. The CDR3 loop reads CASSLERGLAVHNEQFF. The CDR3 DNA reads TGTGCCAGCAGCTTAGAACGGGGACTAGCGGTACACAATGAGCAGTTCTTC.